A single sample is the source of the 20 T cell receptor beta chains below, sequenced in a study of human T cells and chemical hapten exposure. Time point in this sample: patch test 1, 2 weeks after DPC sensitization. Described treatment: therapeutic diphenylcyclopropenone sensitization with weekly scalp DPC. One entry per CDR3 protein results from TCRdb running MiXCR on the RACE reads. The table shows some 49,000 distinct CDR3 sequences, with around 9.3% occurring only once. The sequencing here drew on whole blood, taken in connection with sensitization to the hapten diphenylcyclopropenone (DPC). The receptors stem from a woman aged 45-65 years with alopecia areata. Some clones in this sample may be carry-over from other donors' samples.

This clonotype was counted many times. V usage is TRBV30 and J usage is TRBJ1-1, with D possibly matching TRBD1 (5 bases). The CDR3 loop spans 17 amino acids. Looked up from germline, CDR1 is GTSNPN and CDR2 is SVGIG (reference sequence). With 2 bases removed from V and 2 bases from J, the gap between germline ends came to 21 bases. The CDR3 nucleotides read TGTGCCTGGAGTACCAATCTCCTCAGGGCGAGAAACACTGAAGCTTTCTTT. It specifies CAWSTNLLRARNTEAFF.

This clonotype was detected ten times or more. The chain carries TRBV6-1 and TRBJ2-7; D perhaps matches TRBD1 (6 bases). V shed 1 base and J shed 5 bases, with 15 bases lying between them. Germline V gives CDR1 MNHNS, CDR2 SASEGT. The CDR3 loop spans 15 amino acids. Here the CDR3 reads CASSEGHRVPHEQYF. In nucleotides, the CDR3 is TGTGCCAGCAGTGAAGGCCACAGGGTCCCCCACGAGCAGTACTTC.

CDR3 sequence reads: CSSGRGSAEAFF. DNA of the CDR3: TGCAGTTCGGGAAGGGGGTCCGCTGAAGCTTTCTTT. This chain joins TRBV29-1 and TRBJ1-1; D is possibly TRBD1 (6 bases). Germline V gives CDR1 SQVTM, CDR2 ANQGSEA. The CDR3 is made up of 12 amino acids.

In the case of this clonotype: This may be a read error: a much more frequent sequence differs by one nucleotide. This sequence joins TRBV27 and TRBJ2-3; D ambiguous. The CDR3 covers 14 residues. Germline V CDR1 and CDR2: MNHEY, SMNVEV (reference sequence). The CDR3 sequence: CASSSAGSTDSQYF. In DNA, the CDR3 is TGTGCCAGCAGTTCGGCAGGCAGCACAGATTCGCAGTATTTT.

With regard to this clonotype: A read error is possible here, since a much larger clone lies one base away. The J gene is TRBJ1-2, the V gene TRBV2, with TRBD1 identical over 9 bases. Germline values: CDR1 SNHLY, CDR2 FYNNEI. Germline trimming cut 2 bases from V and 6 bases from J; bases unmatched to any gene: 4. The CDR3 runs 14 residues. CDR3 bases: TGTGCCAGCAGTGAACAAACAGGGGGCCATGGCTACACCTTC. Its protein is CASSEQTGGHGYTF.

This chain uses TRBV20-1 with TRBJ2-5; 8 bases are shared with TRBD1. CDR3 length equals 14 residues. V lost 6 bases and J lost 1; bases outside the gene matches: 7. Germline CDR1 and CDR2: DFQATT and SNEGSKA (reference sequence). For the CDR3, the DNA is TGCAGTGCATCAGGGGGCGCTGGCCAAGAGACCCAGTACTTC. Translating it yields CSASGGAGQETQYF.

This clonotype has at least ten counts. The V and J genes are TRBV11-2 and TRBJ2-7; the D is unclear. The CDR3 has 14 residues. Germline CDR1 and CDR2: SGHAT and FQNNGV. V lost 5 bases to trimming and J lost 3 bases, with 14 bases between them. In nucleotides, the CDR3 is TGTGCCAGCAGCCAACTCCGTCGAGTCTACGAGCAGTACTTC. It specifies CASSQLRRVYEQYF.

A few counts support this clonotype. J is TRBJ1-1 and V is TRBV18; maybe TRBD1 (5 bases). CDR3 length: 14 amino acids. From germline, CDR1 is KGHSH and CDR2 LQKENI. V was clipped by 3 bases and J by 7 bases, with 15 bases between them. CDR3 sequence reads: CASSPPDSPREAFF. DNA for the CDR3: TGTGCCAGCTCACCTCCCGACAGCCCACGTGAAGCTTTCTTT.

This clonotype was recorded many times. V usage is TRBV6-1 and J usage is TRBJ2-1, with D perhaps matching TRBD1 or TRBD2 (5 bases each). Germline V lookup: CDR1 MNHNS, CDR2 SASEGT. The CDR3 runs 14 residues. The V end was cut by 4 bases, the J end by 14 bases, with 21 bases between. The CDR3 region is CASSVGAIGEWEFF. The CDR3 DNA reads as TGTGCCAGCAGTGTCGGGGCTATTGGGGAGTGGGAGTTCTTC.

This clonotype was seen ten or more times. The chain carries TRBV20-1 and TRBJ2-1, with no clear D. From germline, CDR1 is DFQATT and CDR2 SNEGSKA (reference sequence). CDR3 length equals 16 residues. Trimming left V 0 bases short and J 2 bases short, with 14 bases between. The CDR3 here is CSARDLARSTYNEQFF. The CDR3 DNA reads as TGCAGTGCTAGAGACTTGGCTAGATCCACCTACAATGAGCAGTTCTTC.

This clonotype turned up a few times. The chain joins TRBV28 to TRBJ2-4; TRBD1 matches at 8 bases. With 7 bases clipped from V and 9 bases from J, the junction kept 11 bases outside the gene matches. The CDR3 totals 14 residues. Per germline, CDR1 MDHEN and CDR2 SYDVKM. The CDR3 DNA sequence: TGTGCCAGCATTCAACAGGGGGAAATGGGCATTCAGTACTTC. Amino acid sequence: CASIQQGEMGIQYF.

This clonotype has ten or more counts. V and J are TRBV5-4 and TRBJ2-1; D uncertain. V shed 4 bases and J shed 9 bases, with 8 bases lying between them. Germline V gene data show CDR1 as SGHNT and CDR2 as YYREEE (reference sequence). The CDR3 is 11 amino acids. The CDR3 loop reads CASSTAGEQFF. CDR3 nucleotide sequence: TGTGCCAGCAGCACAGCAGGTGAGCAGTTCTTC.

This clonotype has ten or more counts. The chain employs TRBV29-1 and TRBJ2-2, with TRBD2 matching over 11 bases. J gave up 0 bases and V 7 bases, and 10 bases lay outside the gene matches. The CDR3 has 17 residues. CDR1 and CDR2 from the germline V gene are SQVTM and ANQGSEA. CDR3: CSAGGLAGGPNTGELFF. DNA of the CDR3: TGCAGCGCTGGGGGATTAGCGGGAGGGCCGAACACCGGGGAGCTGTTTTTT.

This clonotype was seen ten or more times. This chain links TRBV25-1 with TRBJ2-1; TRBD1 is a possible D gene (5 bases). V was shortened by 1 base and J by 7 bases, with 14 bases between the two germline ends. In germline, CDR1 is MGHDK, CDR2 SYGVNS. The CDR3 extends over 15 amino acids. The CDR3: CASSEFVGQINEQFF. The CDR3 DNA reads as TGTGCCAGCAGTGAATTCGTAGGACAAATTAATGAGCAGTTCTTC.

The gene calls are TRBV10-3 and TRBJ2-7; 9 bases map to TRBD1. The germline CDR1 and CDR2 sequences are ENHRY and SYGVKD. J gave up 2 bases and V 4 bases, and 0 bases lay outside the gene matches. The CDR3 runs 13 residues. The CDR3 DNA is TGTGCCATCAGTGGGACAGGGGCCTACGAGCAGTACTTC. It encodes CAISGTGAYEQYF.

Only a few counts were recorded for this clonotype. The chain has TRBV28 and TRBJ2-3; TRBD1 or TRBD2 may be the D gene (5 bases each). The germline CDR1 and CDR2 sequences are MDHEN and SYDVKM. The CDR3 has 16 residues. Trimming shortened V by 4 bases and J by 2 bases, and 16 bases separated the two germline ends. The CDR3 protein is CASSSPMGTSTDTQYF. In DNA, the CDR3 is TGTGCCAGCAGTTCCCCGATGGGGACGTCCACAGATACGCAGTATTTT.

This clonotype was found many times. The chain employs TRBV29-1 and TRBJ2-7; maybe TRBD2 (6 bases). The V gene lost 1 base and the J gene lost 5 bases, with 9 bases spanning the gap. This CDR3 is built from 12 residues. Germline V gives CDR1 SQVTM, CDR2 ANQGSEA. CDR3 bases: TGCAGCGTTGAAGTCGGAGGGGACGAGCAGTACTTC. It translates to CSVEVGGDEQYF.

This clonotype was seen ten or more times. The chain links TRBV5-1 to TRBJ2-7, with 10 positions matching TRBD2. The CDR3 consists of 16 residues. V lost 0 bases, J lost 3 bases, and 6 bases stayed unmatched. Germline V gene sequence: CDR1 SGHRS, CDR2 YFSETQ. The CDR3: CASSLDATSGRYEQYF. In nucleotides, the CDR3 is TGCGCCAGCAGCTTGGATGCGACTAGCGGGCGCTACGAGCAGTACTTC.

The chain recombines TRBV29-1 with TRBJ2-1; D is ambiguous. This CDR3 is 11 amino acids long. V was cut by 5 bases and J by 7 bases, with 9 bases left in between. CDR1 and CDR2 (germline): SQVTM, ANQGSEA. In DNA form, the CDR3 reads TGCAGCGTTAGTTTGTTGAATGAGCAGTTCTTC. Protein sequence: CSVSLLNEQFF.

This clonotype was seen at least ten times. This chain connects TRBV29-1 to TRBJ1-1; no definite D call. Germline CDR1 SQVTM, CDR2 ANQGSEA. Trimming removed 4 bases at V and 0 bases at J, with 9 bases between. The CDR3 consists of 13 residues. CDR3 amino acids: CSVVLFVNTEAFF. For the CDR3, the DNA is TGCAGCGTTGTATTATTCGTGAACACTGAAGCTTTCTTT.